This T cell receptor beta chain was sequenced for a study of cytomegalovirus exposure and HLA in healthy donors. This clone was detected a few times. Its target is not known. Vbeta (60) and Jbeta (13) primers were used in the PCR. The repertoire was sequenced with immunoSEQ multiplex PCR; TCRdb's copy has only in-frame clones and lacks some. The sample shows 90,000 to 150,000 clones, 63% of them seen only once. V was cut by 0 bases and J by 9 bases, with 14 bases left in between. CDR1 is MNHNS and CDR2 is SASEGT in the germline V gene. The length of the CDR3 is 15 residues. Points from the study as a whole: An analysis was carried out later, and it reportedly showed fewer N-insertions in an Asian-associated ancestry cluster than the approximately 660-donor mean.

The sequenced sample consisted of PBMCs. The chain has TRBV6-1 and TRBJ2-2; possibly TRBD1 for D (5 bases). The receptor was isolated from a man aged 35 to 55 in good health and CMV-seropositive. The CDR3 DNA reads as TGTGCCAGCAGTGAAGCACCCGCAGGGCGCTGGGAGCTGTTTTTT. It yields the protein CASSEAPAGRWELFF.